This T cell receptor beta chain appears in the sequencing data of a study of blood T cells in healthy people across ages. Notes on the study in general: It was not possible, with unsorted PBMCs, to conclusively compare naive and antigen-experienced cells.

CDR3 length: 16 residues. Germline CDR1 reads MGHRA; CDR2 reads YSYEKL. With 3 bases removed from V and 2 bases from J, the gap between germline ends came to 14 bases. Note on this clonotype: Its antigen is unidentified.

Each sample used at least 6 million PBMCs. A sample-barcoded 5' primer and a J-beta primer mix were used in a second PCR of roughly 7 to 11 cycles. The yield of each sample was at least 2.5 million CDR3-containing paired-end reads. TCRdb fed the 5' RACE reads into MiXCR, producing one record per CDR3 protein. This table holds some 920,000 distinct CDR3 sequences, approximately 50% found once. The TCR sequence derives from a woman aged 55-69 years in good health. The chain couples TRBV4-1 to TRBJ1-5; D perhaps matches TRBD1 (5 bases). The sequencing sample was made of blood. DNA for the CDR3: TGCGCCAGCAGCCAGGGCAGGGCGAAGGGCAATCAGCCCCAGCATTTT. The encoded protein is CASSQGRAKGNQPQHF.